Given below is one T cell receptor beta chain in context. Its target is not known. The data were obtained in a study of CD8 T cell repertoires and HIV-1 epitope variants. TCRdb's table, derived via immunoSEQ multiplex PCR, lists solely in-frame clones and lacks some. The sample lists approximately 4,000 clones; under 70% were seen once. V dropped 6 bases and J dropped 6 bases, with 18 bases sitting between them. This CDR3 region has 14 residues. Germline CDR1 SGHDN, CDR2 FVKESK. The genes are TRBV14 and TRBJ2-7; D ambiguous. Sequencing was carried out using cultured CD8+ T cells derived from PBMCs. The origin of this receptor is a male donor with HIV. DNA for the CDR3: TGTGCCAGCAGGCCCAATCTTCAATTGGGCGAGCAGTACTTC. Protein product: CASRPNLQLGEQYF.